These 32 T cell receptor beta chains were sequenced from one sample in a study of T cell responses to AZD1222 COVID-19 vaccine. TCRdb's copy holds only in-frame clones and misses some; the assay was immunoSEQ multiplex PCR. There are approximately 200,000 clones in the sample; just over 90% occur only once, and roughly 3.5% lies in the top ten. The source material was peripheral blood, sampled 28 days after the second AZD1222 dose. These TCRs come from an adult who received the AZD1222 COVID-19 vaccine.

The rearrangement links TRBV28 to TRBJ1-2, with 8 nucleotides matching TRBD1. CDR3 length: 14 amino acids. CDR1 and CDR2 (germline): MDHEN, SYDVKM. The V gene end was trimmed by 6 bases and the J gene end by 2 bases; junction bases not matched to a gene: 5. In DNA form, the CDR3 reads TGTGCCAGCAGGGACCACAGGGGGAACTATGGCTACACCTTC. This sequence encodes CASRDHRGNYGYTF.

This chain connects TRBV9 to TRBJ1-4, with D tentatively TRBD1 (5 bases). From germline, CDR1 is SGDLS and CDR2 YYNGEE. The CDR3 contains 12 residues. The V end lost 7 bases, the J end lost 5 bases, and 9 bases lay between the germline ends. CDR3 residues: CASGDGNEKLFF. The CDR3 bases are TGTGCCAGCGGGGACGGGAATGAAAAACTGTTTTTT.

This chain joins TRBV28 and TRBJ2-7; 8 bases align to TRBD2. V lost 7 bases, J lost 3 bases, and 8 bases stayed unmatched. Germline V gene data show CDR1 as MDHEN and CDR2 as SYDVKM. There are 14 residues in the CDR3. The CDR3, as DNA: TGTGCCAGCACGCAAGCGGGAGTTGGCTACGAGCAGTACTTC. Its translation: CASTQAGVGYEQYF.

This chain connects TRBV5-1 to TRBJ2-1; 7 nucleotides agree with TRBD1. The CDR3 spans 15 residues. The V and J ends lost 0 bases and 7 bases, in that order; junction bases with no gene match: 7. Germline CDR1 SGHRS, CDR2 YFSETQ. The CDR3 nucleotides read TGCGCCAGCAGCTTGGGACAGGGCCGTGCTAATGAGCAGTTCTTC. As protein: CASSLGQGRANEQFF.

This chain connects TRBV5-1 to TRBJ1-2, with 9 positions matching TRBD1. CDR1 is SGHRS and CDR2 is YFSETQ in the germline V gene. Losses at the gene ends were 4 bases for V and 4 bases for J; bases not matched to a gene: 5. This CDR3 region has 14 residues. CDR3: CASSTDRGPYGYTF. As DNA, the CDR3 is TGCGCCAGCAGCACGGACAGGGGTCCCTATGGCTACACCTTC.

The chain has TRBV4-2 and TRBJ1-1; tentative D call: TRBD1 (5 bases). The germline CDR1 and CDR2 sequences are LGHNA and YNFKEQ. The CDR3 loop spans 15 amino acids. V lost 1 base and J lost 0, with 9 bases in between. The CDR3 is CASSQGQGLNTEAFF. As DNA, the CDR3 is TGTGCCAGCAGCCAAGGTCAGGGATTGAACACTGAAGCTTTCTTT.

In nucleotides, the CDR3 is TGTGCCAGCAAGGGGGTTCCCTACAATGAGCAGTTCTTC. Translation: CASKGVPYNEQFF. The V and J genes are TRBV28 and TRBJ2-1; D is perhaps TRBD1 (6 bases). Germline V gene data show CDR1 as MDHEN and CDR2 as SYDVKM. The CDR3 contains 13 residues. The V and J ends lost 7 bases and 2 bases respectively, with 9 bases between them.

This chain uses TRBV3-1 (or the pseudogene TRBV3-2) with TRBJ2-1; TRBD1 is a possible D gene (5 bases). Germline V gives CDR1 LGHDT, CDR2 YNNKEL (reference sequence). Trimming took 4 bases from V and 8 from J, leaving 9 bases between them. The CDR3 covers 12 residues. DNA of the CDR3: TGTGCCAGCAGCCCCCAGGGCCATGAGCAGTTCTTC. Amino acid sequence: CASSPQGHEQFF.

The chain combines TRBV19 with TRBJ1-2; D is undetermined. The CDR3 sequence is 13 residues long. V was pared by 7 bases and J by 11 bases, with 20 bases between. CDR1 and CDR2 (germline): LNHDA, SQIVND (reference sequence). The CDR3 here is CASTPSGSGRYTF. CDR3 nucleotides: TGTGCCAGTACCCCTTCAGGTTCGGGGAGGTACACCTTC.

The chain recombines TRBV19 with TRBJ1-5; D perhaps matches TRBD1 (5 bases). V was cut by 8 bases and J by 0 bases, with 8 bases left in between. The germline CDR1 and CDR2 sequences are LNHDA and SQIVND (reference sequence). CDR3 length equals 13 residues. The CDR3 bases are TGTGCCAGTCGGCAGGGTAGCAATCAGCCCCAGCATTTT. Translation: CASRQGSNQPQHF.

The chain has TRBV19 and TRBJ2-6; D gene ambiguous. V was clipped by 8 bases and J by 4 bases, with 6 bases between them. Germline V gives CDR1 LNHDA, CDR2 SQIVND (reference sequence). This CDR3 has 12 amino acids. The CDR3 is CASSPGANVLTF. CDR3 coding DNA: TGTGCCAGTTCCCCAGGGGCCAACGTCCTGACTTTC.

The chain couples TRBV11-2 to TRBJ2-2, with 10 bases matching TRBD2. V lost 1 base, J lost 6 bases, and 8 bases stayed unmatched. The CDR3 loop spans 17 amino acids. Per germline, CDR1 SGHAT and CDR2 FQNNGV. Here the CDR3 reads CASSLALAGDGAGELFF. CDR3 nucleotide sequence: TGTGCCAGCAGCTTAGCGCTAGCGGGAGATGGGGCCGGGGAGCTGTTTTTT. The entire variable domain, with the rest obtained from reference TRBV11-2 and TRBJ2-2, is as follows: EAGVAQSPRYKIIEKRQSVAFWCNPISGHATLYWYQQILGQGPKLLIQFQNNGVVDDSQLPKDRFSAERLKGVDSTLKIQPAKLEDSAVYLCASSLALAGDGAGELFFGEGSRLTVL.

The chain couples TRBV9 to TRBJ2-1, with D tentatively TRBD2 (5 bases). V lost 4 bases and J lost 0, with 11 bases in between. Germline values: CDR1 SGDLS, CDR2 YYNGEE. This CDR3 comprises 15 residues. CDR3 sequence reads: CASSPRAGSYNEQFF. Here the CDR3 DNA reads TGTGCCAGCAGCCCCCGGGCGGGCTCCTACAATGAGCAGTTCTTC.

The V gene is TRBV7-2, the J gene TRBJ1-2, with 7 bases fitting TRBD1. Germline CDR1 is SGHTA and CDR2 is FQGNSA. Trimming at V came to 5 bases and at J to 8 bases, leaving 11 bases not matched to a gene. There are 14 residues in the CDR3. CDR3 amino acids: CASSAGQLVLGYTF. CDR3 sequence (DNA): TGTGCCAGCAGCGCGGGACAGCTGGTGCTGGGCTACACCTTC.

This clone was recorded only once. The chain combines TRBV9 with TRBJ2-2; the D call may be TRBD1 or TRBD2 (5 bases each). Per the germline V gene, CDR1 is SGDLS and CDR2 is YYNGEE. The CDR3 runs to 15 residues. V dropped 5 bases and J dropped 3 bases, with 14 bases sitting between them. CDR3 coding DNA: TGTGCCAGCAGGCCCGGGACGGGCGACACCGGGGAGCTGTTTTTT. Its protein product is CASRPGTGDTGELFF.

The chain recombines TRBV29-1 with TRBJ2-6, with 7 bases fitting TRBD1. The CDR3 runs to 16 residues. Trimming cost V 6 bases and J 0 bases; bases outside gene matches: 8. The germline gives CDR1 SQVTM, CDR2 ANQGSEA. The CDR3 reads CSVSWGQLSGANVLTF. CDR3 DNA: TGCAGCGTGTCCTGGGGACAGCTCTCTGGGGCCAACGTCCTGACTTTC.

The chain uses TRBV5-4 and TRBJ2-1; 8 bases map to TRBD2. After removal of 4 bases from V and 8 bases from J, the junction contained 11 bases not matched to a gene. Looked up from germline, CDR1 is SGHNT and CDR2 is YYREEE (reference sequence). The CDR3 sequence is 15 residues long. In DNA, the CDR3 is TGTGCCAGCAGCCCAACTAGCGGCCCGGGTCATGAGCAGTTCTTC. The encoded protein is CASSPTSGPGHEQFF.

J is TRBJ1-4 and V is TRBV29-1, with 9 bases fitting TRBD1. J gave up 8 bases and V 6 bases, and 7 bases lay outside the gene matches. Germline CDR1 SQVTM, CDR2 ANQGSEA. The CDR3 is 13 residues long. The DNA of the CDR3 is TGCAGCGTGGTGGACAGGGGTATCGAAAAACTGTTTTTT. This sequence encodes CSVVDRGIEKLFF.

CDR3 amino acids: CASSTTTGNKNIQYF. The CDR3 bases are TGCGCCAGCAGCACCACGACAGGGAACAAAAACATTCAGTACTTC. The V gene is TRBV5-1, the J gene TRBJ2-4, with 7 bases fitting TRBD1. The V segment lost 4 bases and the J segment 3 bases; nucleotides outside the gene matches: 7. This CDR3 has 15 amino acids. From germline, CDR1 is SGHRS and CDR2 YFSETQ.

The chain combines TRBV28 with TRBJ2-5; 9 nucleotides align to TRBD1. Unmatched junction bases numbered 13, after V lost 9 bases and J lost 5 bases. This CDR3 region has 15 residues. The germline V gene encodes CDR1 MDHEN and CDR2 SYDVKM. In nucleotides, the CDR3 is TGTGCCAGTAGATTGGACAGGGGAGTAGCGGAGACCCAGTACTTC. This gives the protein CASRLDRGVAETQYF.

This chain connects TRBV10-3 to TRBJ1-2; D may be TRBD1 (5 bases). The ends were cut back, 5 bases at V and 8 bases at J, with 15 bases in the middle. CDR3 length: 13 amino acids. Germline V CDR1 and CDR2: ENHRY, SYGVKD. CDR3 in amino acids: CAISLDILLGYTF. CDR3 nucleotides: TGTGCCATCAGTCTGGACATCCTGTTGGGCTACACCTTC.

This rearrangement joins TRBV6-5 to TRBJ2-7; either TRBD1 or TRBD2 may fit D (6 bases each). CDR1 MNHEY and CDR2 SVGAGI come from the germline V gene. Trimming stripped 4 bases from V and 5 bases from J, with 15 bases between. The CDR3 is 14 amino acids. The CDR3 bases are TGTGCCAGCAGTTTCACGGGGGCAGTTGACGAGCAGTACTTC. This gives the protein CASSFTGAVDEQYF.

This chain uses TRBV18 with TRBJ2-2; D tentatively fits TRBD1 or TRBD2 (5 bases each). The ends were cut back, 1 base at V and 1 base at J, with 7 bases in the middle. In germline, CDR1 is KGHSH, CDR2 LQKENI. The CDR3 is 15 amino acids. The CDR3 region is CASSPRDQNTGELFF. The CDR3 nucleotides are TGTGCCAGCTCACCACGGGACCAGAACACCGGGGAGCTGTTTTTT.

This clone was picked up a small number of times. The J gene is TRBJ2-7, the V gene TRBV4-1, with TRBD2 as a possible D gene (6 bases). The CDR3 is 17 residues long. The germline CDR1 and CDR2 sequences are MGHRA and YSYEKL. Trimming removed 2 bases from V and 7 bases from J, with 24 bases in between. CDR3 nucleotide sequence: TGCGCCAGCAGCCAAACCCCCACAGTCACTAGCCCGGGGGAGCAGTACTTC. The encoded protein is CASSQTPTVTSPGEQYF.

This chain uses TRBV7-2 with TRBJ2-2; perhaps D is TRBD1 or TRBD2 (5 bases each). V lost 5 bases and J lost 0, with 10 bases in between. In germline, CDR1 is SGHTA, CDR2 FQGNSA. This CDR3 comprises 15 residues. CDR3 in amino acids: CASSRDPANTGELFF. CDR3 bases: TGTGCCAGCAGCCGGGACCCCGCGAACACCGGGGAGCTGTTTTTT. Drawing the rest from reference TRBV7-2 and TRBJ2-2, the complete variable domain is GAGVSQSPSNKVTEKGKDVELRCDPISGHTALYWYRQSLGQGLEFLIYFQGNSAPDKSGLPSDRFSAERTGGSVSTLTIQRTQQEDSAVYLCASSRDPANTGELFFGEGSRLTVL.

J is TRBJ1-3 and V is TRBV19, with a possible D match to TRBD1 (5 bases). V dropped 3 bases and J dropped 2 bases, with 14 bases sitting between them. This CDR3 contains 16 residues. In germline, CDR1 is LNHDA, CDR2 SQIVND (reference sequence). CDR3 DNA sequence: TGTGCCAGTAGTATGGCCGGGACTCCCCCTGGAAACACCATATATTTT. Protein product: CASSMAGTPPGNTIYF. The variable domain in full, completed from reference TRBV19 and TRBJ1-3, reads DGGITQSPKYLFRKEGQNVTLSCEQNLNHDAMYWYRQDPGQGLRLIYYSQIVNDFQKGDIAEGYSVSREKKESFPLTVTSAQKNPTAFYLCASSMAGTPPGNTIYFGEGSWLTVV.

A remark on this clone: Other DNA sequences in the sample encode the same CDR3. DNA of the CDR3: TGTGCCTGGAGAGTCGGGGGGCAAGAGACCCAGTACTTC. Its protein product is CAWRVGGQETQYF. J is TRBJ2-5 and V is TRBV30; TRBD2 matches at 7 bases. Germline lookup yields CDR1 GTSNPN and CDR2 SVGIG (reference sequence). The ends lost 3 bases at V and 2 bases at J; junction bases unmatched: 3. The CDR3 spans 13 residues. Complete variable domain (other parts from reference TRBV30 and TRBJ2-5): SQTIHQWPATLVQPVGSPLSLECTVEGTSNPNLYWYRQAAGRGLQLLFYSVGIGQISSEVPQNLSASRPQDRQFILSSKKLLLSDSGFYLCAWRVGGQETQYFGPGTRLLVL.

The CDR3 spells CASSLHGPQGYGYTF. DNA of the CDR3: TGTGCCAGCAGCTTACACGGCCCTCAGGGCTATGGCTACACCTTC. This chain links TRBV7-3 with TRBJ1-2, with D possibly matching TRBD1 (5 bases). Germline-derived CDR1 and CDR2 are SGHTA and FQGTGA. The CDR3 consists of 15 residues. Trimming pared 2 bases from V and 4 bases from J, leaving 14 bases between.

The V gene is TRBV15, the J gene TRBJ2-7, with TRBD1 matching over 8 bases. Per the germline V gene, CDR1 is LNHNV and CDR2 is YYDKDF (reference sequence). This CDR3 is built from 15 residues. With 3 bases clipped from V and 2 bases from J, the junction kept 6 bases outside the gene matches. The CDR3 sequence is CATSRTGQGAYEQYF. The CDR3 bases are TGTGCCACCAGCAGGACTGGACAGGGAGCCTACGAGCAGTACTTC.

In this sample, this clone turned up once. The chain combines TRBV9 with TRBJ1-1; D not certain. The CDR3 sequence is 11 residues long. CDR1 SGDLS and CDR2 YYNGEE come from the germline V gene. V gave up 3 bases and J gave up 2 bases, with 2 bases separating them. The CDR3 region is CASSDNTEAFF. CDR3 nucleotides: TGTGCCAGCAGCGATAACACTGAAGCTTTCTTT.

The chain uses TRBV6-1 and TRBJ1-2; the D gene is possibly TRBD1 (5 bases). Germline V CDR1 and CDR2: MNHNS, SASEGT. The CDR3 loop spans 13 amino acids. V shed 1 base and J shed 4 bases, with 7 bases lying between them. This CDR3 is CASSEGGGYGYTF. The CDR3 coding sequence is TGTGCCAGCAGTGAAGGGGGGGGCTATGGCTACACCTTC.

The chain employs TRBV18 and TRBJ2-7; 8 nucleotides line up with TRBD1. The junction had 5 bases not matched to a gene; V was cut back by 3 bases and J by 4 bases. This CDR3 has 14 amino acids. Germline V gene sequence: CDR1 KGHSH, CDR2 LQKENI. CDR3 in DNA: TGTGCCAGCTCACCGGGGACAGGTAAATACGAGCAGTACTTC. Translated: CASSPGTGKYEQYF.